This TCR beta chain was recovered during a study of glioma-infiltrating T cells listed by TCRdb under 2016. Concerning the study at large: The study sequenced TCR alpha- and beta-chain repertoires from glioma tissue, from non-neoplastic brain tissue and from matched peripheral blood mononuclear cells. To measure divergence between tissue and blood T-cell populations, each tissue-infiltrating repertoire was compared with the peripheral blood repertoire of the same patient. Three low-grade glioma patients, about 8 primary glioblastoma patients, and three non-glioma patients who contributed non-neoplastic brain tissue made up the paired cohort. Overall results and qualifications from the work: VJ-independent divergence between tissue and blood was lower than expected in non-neoplastic patients but higher than expected in all gliomas, particularly low-grade gliomas. Group comparisons were based on small numbers of patients: three non-neoplastic, three low-grade glioma and about 8 glioblastoma patients. Very few CDR3 sequences were found to be shared between tissue and blood, and this scarcity was attributed to high CDR3 diversity and limited sampling.

For this clonotype: There is no known antigen for this receptor. A single base separates this from a much larger clone, so it may be a read error.

There are 14 amino acids in the CDR3, from cysteine to phenylalanine inclusive. Only the CDR3 portion is preserved as DNA: 42 bases, with reading frame beginning at the first base. The iRepertoire nested amplicon-rescue multiplex PCR (arm-PCR) platform was used to amplify TCR alpha and beta CDR3 regions from RNA. One-step reverse transcription and amplification used about 95-450 ng of tissue mRNA or PBMC total RNA as input. Following bead purification, Illumina adapters were added by a secondary multiplex PCR, and libraries between 200 and 400 bp were gel-purified. Libraries carried internal 6-nucleotide barcodes used for demultiplexing. The libraries were sequenced on an Illumina MiSeq using 2x220 or 2x250 nucleotide paired-end reads. As for how the authors treated the data: Paired reads were merged with FLASH 1.2.11 and aligned to the GRCh37 human genome with BWA-MEM before extracting TRA and TRB reads. V and J assignment used an IMGT-derived reference of cassette sequences and CDR3 motifs that included pseudogenes. Three-frame translation of reads was performed, and productive CDR3s were defined as those with a C...FGXG motif and no stop codons. Clonotypes were defined as unique combinations of V-J cassette pair and CDR3 amino acid sequence. Hamming distance filtering was applied to reads, with thresholds set by the sequence error rate of each sample in mapped regions. TCRdb redid the processing of the public reads, applying fastp at Q25 and MiXCR, and retained in-frame beta chains. Each record represents a unique CDR3 protein, reported with the most common genes and DNA among its rows. V and J calls and clone size were set by TCRdb, not the authors. For this sample the table gives tens of thousands of distinct CDR3 sequences, of which around 42% were detected only once. The biggest ten clones account for 35% to 40% of the sample.

The TCR was taken from a human donor with low-grade glioma or glioblastoma, undergoing nonglioma brain surgery, or in good health (not recorded which). The receptor chain draws on TRBV12-3 or TRBV12-4 and TRBJ2-3, with a weak D call of TRBD1 (6 bases match). The J call may not be correct, given that the DNA end is closer to TRBJ1-5. Input material: glioma tissue, nonneoplastic brain tissue, or PBMCs (not recorded which). Here the CDR3 is given as CASRLGGGIDTQHF. Read as DNA, the sequence is TGTGCCAGCAGACTTGGAGGGGGGATAGATACGCAGCATTTT.